The text below deals with one T cell receptor (beta chain). The data originate from a study of shared clonotypes between healthy human individuals. The protocol was immunoSEQ multiplex PCR, while the TCRdb copy is restricted to in-frame clones and leaves out a portion. The sample contains about 330,000 clones, around 86% of which appear only once. The CDR3 runs to 17 residues. The ends were cut back, 4 bases at V and 0 bases at J, with 16 bases in the middle. CDR1 is SGHVS and CDR2 is FQNEAQ in the germline V gene. The sequence was collected from a man in his late teens or twenties in good health. This chain links TRBV7-8 with TRBJ1-3; no firm D call. Sequences were obtained from memory CD8+ T cells sorted from blood. This sample's subset: CD45RO+ cells pooled with CCR7-negative TemRA cells. CDR3 residues: CASSSRHSKSSGNTIYF. CDR3 nucleotides: TGTGCCAGCAGCTCAAGACACAGCAAAAGCTCTGGAAACACCATATATTTT.